This TCR beta chain stems from a study of T cell responses to AZD1222 COVID-19 vaccine. Comment on this clone: Its antigen remains unidentified.

Some clones are missing from TCRdb's copy, which holds only in-frame ones; the method was immunoSEQ multiplex PCR. In the table there are about 150,000 clones, roughly nine tenths of which are singletons. Findings of the study overall: Repertoires were sampled only after the peak T cell response.

In germline, CDR1 is LGHNA, CDR2 YNFKEQ. Trimming removed 3 bases at V and 4 bases at J, with 11 bases between. The CDR3 runs 14 residues. The genes are TRBV4-2 and TRBJ2-3, with a possible D match to TRBD1 (6 bases). Sequenced material: peripheral blood, taken on day 0 of AZD1222 vaccination. The source of this sequence is an adult in good health. The CDR3 here is CASSQNPGADTQYF. The CDR3 DNA follows: TGTGCCAGCAGCCAGAATCCAGGGGCAGATACGCAGTATTTT.